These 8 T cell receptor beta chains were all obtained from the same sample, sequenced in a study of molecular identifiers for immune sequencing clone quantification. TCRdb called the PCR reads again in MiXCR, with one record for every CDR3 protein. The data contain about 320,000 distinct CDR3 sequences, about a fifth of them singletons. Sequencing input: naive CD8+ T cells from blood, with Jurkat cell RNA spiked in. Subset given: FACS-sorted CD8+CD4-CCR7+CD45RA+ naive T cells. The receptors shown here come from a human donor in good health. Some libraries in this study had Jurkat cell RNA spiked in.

CDR3 sequence (DNA): TGTGCCAGCAGCCTCGGATTAGTCGGGTTCGCCGGGGAGCTGTTTTTT. Translation gives CASSLGLVGFAGELFF. The J gene is TRBJ2-2, the V gene TRBV6-2 or TRBV6-3, with D unresolved. The V gene lost 6 bases and the J gene lost 6 bases, with 20 bases spanning the gap. Per the germline V gene, CDR1 is MNHEY and CDR2 is SVGEGT. The CDR3 consists of 16 residues.

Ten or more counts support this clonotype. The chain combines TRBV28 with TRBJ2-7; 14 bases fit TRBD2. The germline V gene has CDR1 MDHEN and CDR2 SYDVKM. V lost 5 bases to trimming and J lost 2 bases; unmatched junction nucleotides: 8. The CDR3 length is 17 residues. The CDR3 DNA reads TGTGCCAGCAGTCCGGGGACTAGCGGGAGAAGGGCCTACGAGCAGTACTTC. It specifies CASSPGTSGRRAYEQYF.

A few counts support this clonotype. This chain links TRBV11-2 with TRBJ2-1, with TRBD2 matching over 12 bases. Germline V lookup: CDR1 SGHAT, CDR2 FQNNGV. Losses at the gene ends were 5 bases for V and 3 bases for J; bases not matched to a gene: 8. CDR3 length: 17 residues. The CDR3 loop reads CASSPTLAGGLYNEQFF. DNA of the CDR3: TGTGCCAGCAGCCCAACACTAGCGGGGGGCCTCTACAATGAGCAGTTCTTC.

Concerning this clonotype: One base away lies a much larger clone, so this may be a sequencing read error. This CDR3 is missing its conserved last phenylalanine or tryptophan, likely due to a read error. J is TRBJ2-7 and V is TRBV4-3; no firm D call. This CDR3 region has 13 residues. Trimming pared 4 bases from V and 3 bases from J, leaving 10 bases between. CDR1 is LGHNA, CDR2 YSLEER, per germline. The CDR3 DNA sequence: TGCGCCAGCAGCCCGCAGGTTCTCTACGAGCAGTACCTC. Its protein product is CASSPQVLYEQYL.

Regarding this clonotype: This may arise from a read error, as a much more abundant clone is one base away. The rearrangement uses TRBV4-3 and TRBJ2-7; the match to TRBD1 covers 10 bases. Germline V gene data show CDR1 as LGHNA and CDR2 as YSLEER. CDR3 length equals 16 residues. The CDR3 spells CVSSQDQRQGANEQYF. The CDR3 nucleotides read TGCGTCAGCAGCCAAGATCAACGACAGGGGGCTAACGAGCAGTACTTC.

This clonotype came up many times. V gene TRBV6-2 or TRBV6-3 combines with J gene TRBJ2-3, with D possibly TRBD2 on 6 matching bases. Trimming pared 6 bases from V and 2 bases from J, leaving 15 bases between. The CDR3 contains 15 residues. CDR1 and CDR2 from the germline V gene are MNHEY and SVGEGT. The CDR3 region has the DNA TGTGCCAGCAGGGGTGAGTGGAGGGCCACAGATACGCAGTATTTT. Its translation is CASRGEWRATDTQYF.

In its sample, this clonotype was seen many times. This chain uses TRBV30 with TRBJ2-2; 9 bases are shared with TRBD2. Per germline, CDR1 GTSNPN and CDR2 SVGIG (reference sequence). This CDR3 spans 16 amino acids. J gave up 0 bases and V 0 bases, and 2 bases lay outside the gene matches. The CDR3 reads CAWSVLAGSNTGELFF. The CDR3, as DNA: TGTGCCTGGAGTGTACTAGCGGGCTCGAACACCGGGGAGCTGTTTTTT.

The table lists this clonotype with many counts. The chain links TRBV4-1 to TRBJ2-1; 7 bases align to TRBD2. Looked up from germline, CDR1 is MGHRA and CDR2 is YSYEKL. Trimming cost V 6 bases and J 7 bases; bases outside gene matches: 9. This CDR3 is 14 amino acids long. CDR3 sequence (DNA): TGCGCCAGCAGTCTAAGCGGGGCGCCGAATGAGCAGTTCTTC. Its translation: CASSLSGAPNEQFF.